The 21 T cell receptor beta chains reported below all come from one sample, sequenced in a study of T cells in Graves' hyperthyroidism and ophthalmopathy. Regions amplified from RNA transcripts were the TCR beta CDR3 regions. The primer set for the first-round RT-PCR of the TCR CDR3 was HTBI. Each CDR3 protein gets one entry after TCRdb re-called the multiplex PCR reads with MiXCR. The data contain hundreds of thousands of distinct CDR3 sequences, about 14% of them singletons. Sequencing was carried out using blood. Every receptor here comes from a woman aged 45-65 years with Graves' ophthalmopathy.

This clonotype was recorded many times. V gene TRBV5-1 combines with J gene TRBJ1-1; D is perhaps TRBD1 (5 bases). The CDR3 totals 14 residues. CDR1 is SGHRS, CDR2 YFSETQ, per germline. With 1 base removed from V and 4 bases from J, the gap between germline ends came to 11 bases. In nucleotides, the CDR3 is TGCGCCAGCAGCTTGCAGGGACGGGCCACTGAAGCTTTCTTT. Translating it yields CASSLQGRATEAFF.

This clonotype appeared many times. The V call is TRBV7-2, the J call TRBJ1-3; D possibly corresponds to TRBD1 (5 bases). V was pared by 3 bases and J by 0 bases, with 15 bases between. CDR1 and CDR2 from the germline V gene are SGHTA and FQGNSA. This CDR3 has 17 amino acids. The CDR3 region is CASSFWSGAFSGNTIYF. In DNA form, the CDR3 reads TGTGCCAGCAGCTTTTGGTCCGGGGCCTTCTCTGGAAACACCATATATTTT. Full variable domain (remainder filled in from reference TRBV7-2 and TRBJ1-3): GAGVSQSPSNKVTEKGKDVELRCDPISGHTALYWYRQSLGQGLEFLIYFQGNSAPDKSGLPSDRFSAERTGGSVSTLTIQRTQQEDSAVYLCASSFWSGAFSGNTIYFGEGSWLTVV.

This chain joins TRBV27 and TRBJ2-1; 12 bases map to TRBD2. Per germline, CDR1 MNHEY and CDR2 SMNVEV (reference sequence). The V gene end was trimmed by 3 bases and the J gene end by 9 bases; junction bases not matched to a gene: 15. There are 18 residues in the CDR3. The CDR3 DNA is TGTGCCAGCAGTTTGAGGGCTAGCGGGAGGGTGGGCAGGGGTGAGCAGTTCTTC. Residues: CASSLRASGRVGRGEQFF.

This clonotype was seen many times. This chain joins TRBV29-1 and TRBJ2-1, with TRBD2 as a possible D gene (5 bases). Per germline, CDR1 SQVTM and CDR2 ANQGSEA. The CDR3 has 15 amino acids. Trimming pared 6 bases from V and 0 bases from J, leaving 15 bases between. CDR3 sequence: CSVERPGSSYNEQFF. Here the CDR3 DNA reads TGCAGCGTAGAAAGACCGGGGAGCTCCTACAATGAGCAGTTCTTC.

A word on this clonotype: A read error may be the cause here, since a much bigger clone is one base away. A read error is likely, as this CDR3 ends without the conserved phenylalanine or tryptophan. This CDR3 reads CASSEAGTQPYEQYS. The CDR3 DNA sequence: TGTGCCAGCAGTGAAGCCGGGACGCAACCCTACGAGCAGTACTCC. This chain connects TRBV6-1 to TRBJ2-7, with D tentatively TRBD1 or TRBD2 (5 bases each). Trimming pared 0 bases from V and 2 bases from J, leaving 11 bases between. The CDR3 sequence is 15 residues long. CDR1 and CDR2 (germline): MNHNS, SASEGT.

The sample holds a few counts of this clonotype. The V and J genes are TRBV28 and TRBJ1-4; 8 bases agree with TRBD1. From germline, CDR1 is MDHEN and CDR2 SYDVKM. This CDR3 contains 15 residues. Unmatched junction bases numbered 9, after V lost 5 bases and J lost 7 bases. The CDR3 sequence: CASSPQTGASEKLFF. CDR3 in DNA: TGTGCCAGCAGTCCGCAGACAGGGGCGAGTGAAAAACTGTTTTTT.

This chain uses TRBV29-1 with TRBJ2-1; D possibly matches TRBD1 or TRBD2 (5 bases each). The V end lost 4 bases, the J end lost 6 bases, and 13 bases lay between the germline ends. The germline V gene encodes CDR1 SQVTM and CDR2 ANQGSEA. CDR3 length: 13 residues. The CDR3 sequence: CSVGGDDINEQFF. In DNA form, the CDR3 reads TGCAGCGTTGGAGGGGACGATATCAATGAGCAGTTCTTC.

This chain connects TRBV20-1 to TRBJ2-1; 8 nucleotides line up with TRBD2. The CDR3 covers 14 residues. The V gene end was trimmed by 5 bases and the J gene end by 0 bases; junction bases not matched to a gene: 3. Germline CDR1 and CDR2: DFQATT and SNEGSKA (reference sequence). The CDR3 spells CSAFSGDSYNEQFF. The CDR3 nucleotides read TGCAGTGCTTTTAGCGGGGACTCCTACAATGAGCAGTTCTTC.

The rearrangement links TRBV6-2 or TRBV6-3 to TRBJ1-5; maybe TRBD1 (6 bases). Trimming removed 8 bases from V and 1 base from J, with 15 bases in between. The V gene's germline CDR1 is MNHEY and CDR2 SVGEGT. This CDR3 has 15 residues. The CDR3 nucleotides are TGTGCCAGCTGCAAACAGGGTTGGAGCAATCAGCCCCAGCATTTT. Translated: CASCKQGWSNQPQHF.

The rearrangement uses TRBV4-1 and TRBJ1-2; D is unclear. The V end was cut by 1 base, the J end by 6 bases, with 12 bases between. Germline loops: CDR1 MGHRA, CDR2 YSYEKL. The length of the CDR3 is 14 residues. CDR3 DNA: TGCGCCAGCAGCCAAGGCCCGGCAGCCGATGGCTACACCTTC. Its protein is CASSQGPAADGYTF.

V and J are TRBV25-1 and TRBJ1-2; D is unclear. With 3 bases removed from V and 4 bases from J, the gap between germline ends came to 6 bases. Germline lookup yields CDR1 MGHDK and CDR2 SYGVNS. The CDR3 runs to 12 residues. In DNA, the CDR3 is TGTGCCAGCAGTGACAGCGGCTATGGCTACACCTTC. Its protein is CASSDSGYGYTF.

A few counts support this clonotype. The rearrangement uses TRBV14 and TRBJ2-1; weak D call: TRBD1 (7 bases). With 0 bases removed from V and 15 bases from J, the gap between germline ends came to 15 bases. CDR1 SGHDN and CDR2 FVKESK come from the germline V gene. CDR3 size: 13 residues. CDR3 sequence: CASSQDTGAGPFF. The CDR3 DNA is TGTGCCAGCAGCCAAGACACAGGGGCGGGGCCGTTCTTC.

This clonotype was recorded many times. The gene calls are TRBV7-2 and TRBJ1-2, with 8 nucleotides matching TRBD1. The CDR3 spans 13 residues. Germline values: CDR1 SGHTA, CDR2 FQGNSA. V lost 5 bases and J lost 7; bases outside the gene matches: 6. This CDR3 is CASSLPTGVGYTF. DNA for the CDR3: TGTGCCAGCAGCCTCCCGACAGGGGTTGGCTACACCTTC.

This clonotype showed up just a few times. This rearrangement joins TRBV5-5 to TRBJ1-2; 8 bases match TRBD1. V gave up 4 bases and J gave up 1 base; unmatched junction bases: 12. The CDR3 spans 17 residues. Germline-derived CDR1 and CDR2 are SGHKS and YYEKEE (reference sequence). CDR3 sequence: CASSVTGTGLNNYGYTF. As DNA, the CDR3 is TGTGCCAGCAGCGTAACCGGGACAGGACTAAATAACTATGGCTACACCTTC.

This clonotype was counted at least ten times. The CDR3 loop reads CASSLGGWTEQFF. In nucleotides, the CDR3 is TGTGCCAGCAGTTTAGGTGGTTGGACGGAGCAGTTCTTC. V usage is TRBV28 and J usage is TRBJ2-1; no reliable D call. CDR3 size: 13 residues. V lost 2 bases, J lost 10 bases, and 12 bases lay in between. In germline, CDR1 is MDHEN, CDR2 SYDVKM. The full variable domain, its missing parts supplied by reference TRBV28 and TRBJ2-1, is DVKVTQSSRYLVKRTGEKVFLECVQDMDHENMFWYRQDPGLGLRLIYFSYDVKMKEKGDIPEGYSVSREKKERFSLILESASTNQTSMYLCASSLGGWTEQFFGPGTRLTVL.

In its sample, this clonotype was seen many times. This chain connects TRBV27 to TRBJ2-5; 12 bases line up with TRBD2. This CDR3 is built from 16 residues. V lost 5 bases, J lost 2 bases, and 6 bases stayed unmatched. Germline CDR1 MNHEY, CDR2 SMNVEV (reference sequence). The CDR3 spells CASSPLAGGRQETQYF. CDR3 nucleotides: TGTGCCAGCAGTCCCCTAGCGGGAGGGCGGCAAGAGACCCAGTACTTC.

The sample holds many counts of this clonotype. The rearrangement uses TRBV7-9 and TRBJ2-7, with 11 bases matching TRBD1. CDR1 is SEHNR, CDR2 FQNEAQ, per germline (reference sequence). The CDR3 totals 15 residues. V shed 5 bases and J 3 bases; nucleotides not matched to a gene: 6. The CDR3 coding sequence is TGTGCCAGCAGCGCCCCGGGACAGGGGGTCTACGAGCAGTACTTC. Its protein is CASSAPGQGVYEQYF. The full variable domain, with the rest looked up from reference TRBV7-9 and TRBJ2-7, is DTGVSQNPRHKITKRGQNVTFRCDPISEHNRLYWYRQTLGQGPEFLTYFQNEAQLEKSRLLSDRFSAERPKGSFSTLEIQRTEQGDSAMYLCASSAPGQGVYEQYFGPGTRLTVT.

This clonotype was observed at least ten times. The chain employs TRBV28 and TRBJ2-7, with 7 bases matching TRBD1. The germline gives CDR1 MDHEN, CDR2 SYDVKM. The CDR3 runs 18 residues. J gave up 0 bases and V 6 bases, and 17 bases lay outside the gene matches. The CDR3 reads CASRRKGRTGGNSYEQYF. CDR3 sequence (DNA): TGTGCCAGCAGGCGAAAGGGGCGGACAGGTGGGAACTCCTACGAGCAGTACTTC. The variable domain in full, with the rest retrieved from reference TRBV28 and TRBJ2-7, is DVKVTQSSRYLVKRTGEKVFLECVQDMDHENMFWYRQDPGLGLRLIYFSYDVKMKEKGDIPEGYSVSREKKERFSLILESASTNQTSMYLCASRRKGRTGGNSYEQYFGPGTRLTVT.

The chain carries TRBV4-2 and TRBJ2-2; the match to TRBD2 covers 9 bases. The junction had 8 bases not matched to a gene; V was cut back by 0 bases and J by 3 bases. CDR3 length equals 18 residues. Germline values: CDR1 LGHNA, CDR2 YNFKEQ. CDR3 bases: TGTGCCAGCAGCCAAGATTTCGGCGGGAGGGCCGACACCGGGGAGCTGTTTTTT. It is translated as CASSQDFGGRADTGELFF.

This clonotype has more than one count but fewer than ten. The chain combines TRBV24-1 with TRBJ1-2, with D possibly matching TRBD1 (6 bases). This CDR3 has 12 amino acids. Germline V gene lookup returns CDR1 KGHDR and CDR2 SFDVKD. V dropped 5 bases and J dropped 7 bases, with 10 bases sitting between them. This CDR3 reads CATSAGAAGYTF. The CDR3, as DNA: TGTGCCACCAGTGCGGGGGCTGCTGGCTACACCTTC.

This clonotype was counted many times. The genes are TRBV20-1 and TRBJ2-7; maybe TRBD2 (5 bases). The CDR3 length is 14 residues. Germline V gives CDR1 DFQATT, CDR2 SNEGSKA (reference sequence). V was trimmed by 6 bases and J by 6 bases, leaving 21 bases between them. The CDR3 region is CSALNRGSPSEQYF. For the CDR3, the DNA is TGCAGTGCCCTGAACAGAGGGAGCCCCTCCGAGCAGTACTTC.